This T cell receptor beta chain comes out of a study of blood T cell repertoires in COVID-19. About the research overall: From the United States, Italy and Spain came samples of acute and convalescent COVID-19. Sources were T cells, B-cell-depleted T cells, or PBMCs; the material itself was cDNA or gDNA.

Participant-reported clinical history was the basis for cohort assignment. TCRdb's copy holds only in-frame clones and misses some; the assay was immunoSEQ multiplex PCR. The sample has around 130,000 clones, 80% to 85% seen once. In germline, CDR1 is MDHEN, CDR2 SYDVKM. The CDR3 loop spans 15 amino acids. V gave up 7 bases and J gave up 4 bases, with 20 bases separating them. The genes are TRBV28 and TRBJ2-7, with D tentatively TRBD1 (9 bases). Source material: PBMCs or T cells enriched from blood (not recorded which). This sequence was found in a woman in her thirties who had recovered from COVID-19. The CDR3: CASTPGGTGWYEQYF. The CDR3 DNA is TGTGCCAGCACTCCGGGGGGGACAGGGTGGTACGAGCAGTACTTC.